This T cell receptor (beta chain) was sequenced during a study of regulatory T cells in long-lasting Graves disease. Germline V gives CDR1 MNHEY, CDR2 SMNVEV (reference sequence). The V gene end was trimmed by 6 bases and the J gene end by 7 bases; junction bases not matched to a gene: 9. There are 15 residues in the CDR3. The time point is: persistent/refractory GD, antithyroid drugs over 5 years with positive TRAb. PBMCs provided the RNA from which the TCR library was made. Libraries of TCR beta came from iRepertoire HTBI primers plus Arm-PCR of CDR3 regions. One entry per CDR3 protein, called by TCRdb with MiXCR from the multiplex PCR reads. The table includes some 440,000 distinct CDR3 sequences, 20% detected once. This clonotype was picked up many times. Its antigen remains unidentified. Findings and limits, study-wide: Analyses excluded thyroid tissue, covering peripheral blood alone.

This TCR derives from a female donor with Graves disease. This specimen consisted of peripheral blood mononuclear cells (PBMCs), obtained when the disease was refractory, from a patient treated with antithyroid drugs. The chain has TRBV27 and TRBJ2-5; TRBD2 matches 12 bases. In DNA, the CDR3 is TGTGCCAGCAGGGACCGACTAGCGGGAGACGGGACCCAGTACTTC. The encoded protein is CASRDRLAGDGTQYF.